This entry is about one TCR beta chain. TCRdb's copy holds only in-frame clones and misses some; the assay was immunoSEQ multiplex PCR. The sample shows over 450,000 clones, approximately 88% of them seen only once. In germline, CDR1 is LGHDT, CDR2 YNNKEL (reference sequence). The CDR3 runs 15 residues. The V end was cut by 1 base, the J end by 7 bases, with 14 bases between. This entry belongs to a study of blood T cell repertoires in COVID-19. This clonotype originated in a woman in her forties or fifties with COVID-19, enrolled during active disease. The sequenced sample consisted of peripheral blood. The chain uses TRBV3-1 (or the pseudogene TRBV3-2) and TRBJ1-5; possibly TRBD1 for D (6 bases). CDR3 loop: CASSQAPGGGQPQHF. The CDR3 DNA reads TGTGCCAGCAGCCAAGCCCCAGGCGGGGGCCAGCCCCAGCATTTT.